This is a list of T cell receptor beta chains from one sample in a study of T cell repertoires in cytomegalovirus infection. TCRdb re-derived calls from the reads in MiXCR, one entry per CDR3 protein. The table has 400,000 to 550,000 distinct CDR3 sequences, around 11% seen once. The sample comprised PBMCs. The receptors derive from a human donor in good health (CMV status not recorded). Some clones in this sample may be carry-over from other donors' samples. Both conserved end residues are part of each CDR3. A D gene is named only where the DNA matches it firmly. Rows may omit the clone size; those that give it use once, few, many or a size class.

V gene,D gene,J gene,clone size,CDR3 DNA,CDR3 protein
TRBV20-1,-,TRBJ2-1,-,TGCAGTGCTAGAGATCTTGGCAGGGATAACAATGAGCAGTTCTTC,CSARDLGRDNNEQFF
TRBV2,-,TRBJ2-1,many,TGTGCCAGCAGTGGTAGGAAAAGCGGCTCCTACAATGAGCAGTTCTTC,CASSGRKSGSYNEQFF
TRBV5-8,-,TRBJ1-6,-,TGTGCCAGCAGCCCACCCGACAGGAGCTCTTCACCCCTCCACTTT,CASSPPDRSSSPLHF
TRBV29-1,-,TRBJ1-1,-,TGCAGCGTTGGGTTCAGAAACACTGAAGCTTTCTTT,CSVGFRNTEAFF
TRBV7-9,-,TRBJ2-1,many,TGTGCCAGCAGCCCCCGGCTGCGTTCTAATGAGCAGTTCTTC,CASSPRLRSNEQFF
TRBV6-5,TRBD2,TRBJ2-5,-,TGTGCCAGCAGTTACTCGAGGACTAGCTTACAAGAGACCCAGTACTTC,CASSYSRTSLQETQYF
TRBV30,TRBD1,TRBJ1-2,many,TGTGCCTGGAGTGTGTTTAAAGTGGACAGGGTTGGCTACACCTTC,CAWSVFKVDRVGYTF
TRBV19,-,TRBJ2-5,many,TGTGCCAGTAGTATAGCACCCTACCAAGAGACCCAGTACTTC,CASSIAPYQETQYF
TRBV12-5,-,TRBJ2-1,-,TGTGCTAGTGGGAAAGGGTCCGGGACCGCTGAGCAGTTCTTC,CASGKGSGTAEQFF
TRBV28,-,TRBJ1-5,many,TGTGCCAGCACCCCGGGGGGAAGGGCTGGCCAGCCCCAGCATTTT,CASTPGGRAGQPQHF
TRBV5-1,-,TRBJ1-5,many,TGTGCCAGCAGCTTAGGTGGGCAGGGGCATCAGCCCCAGCATTTT,CASSLGGQGHQPQHF
TRBV14,-,TRBJ2-7,few,TGTGCCAGCAGCCTCCAGTCGACAGCCAAGCAGTACTTC,CASSLQSTAKQYF
TRBV30,-,TRBJ2-1,-,TGTGCCTGGAGTCGGAGTTACAATGAGCAGTTCTTC,CAWSRSYNEQFF
TRBV5-4,TRBD2,TRBJ2-5,-,TGTGCCAGCAGCCTAGCGGGAGAGGGGGAGACCCAGTACTTC,CASSLAGEGETQYF
TRBV5-5,-,TRBJ1-3,many,TGTGCCAGCAGCTTGGTGGGCATTCATGGAAACACCATATATTTT,CASSLVGIHGNTIYF
TRBV7-6,TRBD1,TRBJ1-1,many,TGTGCCAGCAGCTCCACGGACAGGGGGCACACTGAAGCTTTCTTT,CASSSTDRGHTEAFF
TRBV15,-,TRBJ1-1,few,TGTGCCACCAGCAGATCTGGCTTCGGCGCTTTCTTT,CATSRSGFGAFF
TRBV18,TRBD2,TRBJ2-1,few,TGTGCCAGCTCACCATTAAGCGGGGCGTACAATGAGCAGTTCTTC,CASSPLSGAYNEQFF
TRBV12-5,TRBD1,TRBJ1-2,many,TGTGCTAGTGGTTTGAGCCACCGCGGGCTGTCGACAGGGGAAGGTCCTGATGGCTACACCTTC,CASGLSHRGLSTGEGPDGYTF
TRBV7-8,TRBD1,TRBJ1-2,many,TGTGCCAGCAGCCTGGCAGGGGGTTTAAACTATGGCTACACCTTC,CASSLAGGLNYGYTF
TRBV11-2,TRBD1,TRBJ1-1,many,TGTGCCAGCAGCTCTTTAGGGGGACAGTACACTGAAGCTTTCTTT,CASSSLGGQYTEAFF
TRBV2,TRBD2,TRBJ2-3,-,TGTGCCAGCAGATCTAGCGGGGGGGCGTTTACGCAGTATTTT,CASRSSGGAFTQYF
TRBV10-3,-,TRBJ2-1,-,TGTGCCATCAGTGACAGGAGATACAATGAGCAGTTCTTC,CAISDRRYNEQFF
TRBV6-1,TRBD2,TRBJ2-1,many,TGTGCCAGCAGTACCGCGCGCGGGGGGGCCTACAATGAGCAGTTCTTC,CASSTARGGAYNEQFF
TRBV28,-,TRBJ2-5,many,TGTGCCAGCAGTCCCCCGTGGGAGGAGGGGACCCAGTACTTC,CASSPPWEEGTQYF
TRBV4-1,-,TRBJ1-1,many,TGCGCCAGCAGCCAAGTGAACAGGAACACTGAAGCTTTCTTT,CASSQVNRNTEAFF
TRBV20-1,TRBD1,TRBJ2-5,-,TGCAGTGCTAGAGCCCGACCGGACAGGGGCCAAGAGACCCAGTACTTC,CSARARPDRGQETQYF
TRBV7-9,-,TRBJ1-1,many,TGTGCCAGCAGCCCAAGCTACGGGGCTAAACTGGACACTGAAGCTTTCTTT,CASSPSYGAKLDTEAFF
TRBV2,TRBD2,TRBJ2-2,many,TGTGCCAGCAGTGGATTCGCGGGAGGTTCCGGGGAGCTGTTTTTT,CASSGFAGGSGELFF
TRBV4-2,TRBD1,TRBJ1-1,few,TGTGCCAGCAGCAGAGACAGGGGGCACACTGAAGCTTTCTTT,CASSRDRGHTEAFF
TRBV7-3,TRBD1,TRBJ2-3,many,TGTGCCAGCAGCCCCCGACAGGGCCCGACAGATACGCAGTATTTT,CASSPRQGPTDTQYF
TRBV20-1,-,TRBJ1-2,few,TGCAGTGCTAGAGGAAGGTGGGGGACCTATGGCTACACCTTC,CSARGRWGTYGYTF
TRBV5-1,-,TRBJ2-3,-,TGCGCCAGCAGCCTGAATAGTGCCCTAGATACGCAGTATTTT,CASSLNSALDTQYF
TRBV2,TRBD1,TRBJ2-1,few,TGTGCCAGCATCTATCGGACAGGGCGCTCGGCGGGGTACAATGAGCAGTTCTTC,CASIYRTGRSAGYNEQFF
TRBV10-3,-,TRBJ1-2,many,TGTGCCATCAGTGCAATGACGGGAAACTATGGCTACACCTTC,CAISAMTGNYGYTF
TRBV5-6,-,TRBJ1-2,few,TGTGCCAGCAGCCCGGGGGCAGGCGACTTGGGAGGCTACACCTTC,CASSPGAGDLGGYTF
TRBV7-7,-,TRBJ1-2,many,TGTGCTAGCAGCTTAGTCGTTAGGAGATCCCTCTATGGCTACACCTTC,CASSLVVRRSLYGYTF
TRBV5-6,-,TRBJ2-1,many,TGTGCCAGCAGATGGCTGCGGGACCCCTACAATGAGCAGTTCTTC,CASRWLRDPYNEQFF
TRBV7-3,-,TRBJ2-5,many,TGTGCCAGCAGCTCCATGTACCAAGAGACCCAGTACTTC,CASSSMYQETQYF
TRBV7-2,TRBD1,TRBJ1-1,many,TGTGCCAGCAGCCGACAGGGGGCTTTGCACACTGAAGCTTTCTTT,CASSRQGALHTEAFF
TRBV20-1,-,TRBJ2-1,few,TGCAGTGCCCCGAGCTACAATGAGCAGTTCTTC,CSAPSYNEQFF
TRBV19,TRBD1,TRBJ1-5,few,TGTGCCAGTAGAGATTTTGTAGGACAGGCTACCAATCAGCCCCAGCATTTT,CASRDFVGQATNQPQHF
TRBV6-5,TRBD1,TRBJ1-5,many,TGTGCCAGCAGTTACCTACAGGGGCATCAGCCCCAGCATTTT,CASSYLQGHQPQHF
TRBV19,-,TRBJ1-1,many,TGTGCCAGTAGTGCCGAAGGAAACACTGAAGCTTTCTTT,CASSAEGNTEAFF
TRBV24-1,-,TRBJ1-1,many,TGTGCCACCAGTGATTCTCAGGGTCTGAACACTGAAGCTTTCTTT,CATSDSQGLNTEAFF
TRBV7-2,-,TRBJ2-7,many,TGTGCCAGCTGTAAAGAGCAGTACTTC,CASCKEQYF
TRBV7-8,-,TRBJ1-5,many,TGTGCCAGCAGCATAATCCAGGGAAGGTATAGCAATCAGCCCCAGCATTTT,CASSIIQGRYSNQPQHF
TRBV28,-,TRBJ2-7,few,TGTGCCAGCACCCCCTTTATGGGAGGGGGAGGCGAGCAGTACTTC,CASTPFMGGGGEQYF
TRBV2,-,TRBJ2-3,-,TGTGCCAGCAGTGAAGCCCCGGGGGATACGCAGTATTTT,CASSEAPGDTQYF
TRBV29-1,-,TRBJ1-1,-,TGCAGCGTTGAATTGACCCTGAACACTGAAGCTTTCTTT,CSVELTLNTEAFF
TRBV29-1,-,TRBJ2-5,-,TGCAGCGTTGAAGGGGAGACCCAGTACTTC,CSVEGETQYF